This T cell receptor beta chain came from a study of vaccination and CD4 T cells after COVID-19. Study information: The stimulus for the cells was overlapping spike peptides derived from SARS-CoV-2, HCoV-NL63, HCoV-OC43 and HCoV-229E. Study findings and constraints: Among those convalescent, a median about 90% of reactive clones emerged solely post-vaccination. Post-vaccination reactive clonotypes (median approximately 38) did not differ significantly from post-infection (fewer than 24). Convalescent patients displayed spike mono-reactivity in 304 of 307 vaccine-specific clones.

The germline V gene encodes CDR1 SGHDN and CDR2 FVKESK. V was pared by 3 bases and J by 2 bases, with 12 bases of the junction left unmatched. The CDR3 loop spans 17 amino acids. Sequence data for DNA of cultured CD4+ T cells were generated by the Oncomine TCR Beta short-read assay. MiXCR was run by TCRdb on the PCR reads, yielding one entry per CDR3 protein. The data show about 16,000 distinct CDR3 sequences, roughly two thirds seen once. The treatment denotes: roughly 11-day PBMC culture with coronavirus spike peptide pools or control peptides (ViraFEST assay). In the case of this clonotype: As yet, its antigen is unknown.

The sequenced sample consisted of CD4+ T cells from blood, cultured in vitro. The TCR was taken from a human donor who had recovered from COVID-19. The chain employs TRBV14 and TRBJ2-5; 7 nucleotides match TRBD2. For the CDR3, the DNA is TGTGCCAGCAGCCAGGGAGCGGGACGGCCGCTTCAAGAGACCCAGTACTTC. It encodes CASSQGAGRPLQETQYF.